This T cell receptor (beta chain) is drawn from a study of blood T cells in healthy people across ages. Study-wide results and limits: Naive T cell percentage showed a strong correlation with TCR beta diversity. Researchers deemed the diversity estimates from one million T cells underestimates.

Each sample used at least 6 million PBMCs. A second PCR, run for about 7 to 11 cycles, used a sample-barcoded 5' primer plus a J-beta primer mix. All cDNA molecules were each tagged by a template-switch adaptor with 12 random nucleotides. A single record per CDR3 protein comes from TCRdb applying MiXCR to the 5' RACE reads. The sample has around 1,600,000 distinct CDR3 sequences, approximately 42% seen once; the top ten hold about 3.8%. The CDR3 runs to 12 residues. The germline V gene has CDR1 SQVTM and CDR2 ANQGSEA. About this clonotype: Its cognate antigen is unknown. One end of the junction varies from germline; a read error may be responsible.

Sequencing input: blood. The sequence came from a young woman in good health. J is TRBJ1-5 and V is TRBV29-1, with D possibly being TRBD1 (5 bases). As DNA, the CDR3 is TGCAGCGTCGCTGACAGCAAGCAGCCCCAGCATTTT. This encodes CSVADSKQPQHF.